A selection of T cell receptor beta chains follows, all from one sample in a study of spatial heterogeneity in lung cancer. TCRdb itself ran the 5' RACE reads through MiXCR, one entry per CDR3 protein. The table has about 27,000 distinct CDR3 sequences, more than 5.5% seen once. The material sequenced was lung tumor tissue, taken at surgery. All receptors derive from a male donor with early-stage non-small cell lung cancer. Both conserved end residues are part of each CDR3. The D gene is left open where the match is weak. The size field is filled for only some rows; it gives once, few, many or a size class.

V gene	clone size	D gene	J gene	CDR3 protein	CDR3 DNA
TRBV4-2	many	-	TRBJ2-2	CASSQDAANTGELFF	TGTGCCAGCAGCCAAGACGCGGCGAACACCGGGGAGCTGTTTTTT
TRBV5-4	many	-	TRBJ2-1	CASSSDAVYNEQFF	TGTGCCAGCAGCTCGGATGCGGTATACAATGAGCAGTTCTTC
TRBV7-2	many	-	TRBJ1-6	CASSLIERETPLHF	TGTGCCAGCAGCCTTATAGAAAGGGAAACACCCCTCCACTTT
TRBV20-1	few	-	TRBJ2-7	CSARVSPGRDEQYF	TGCAGTGCTAGGGTCTCGCCGGGCAGGGACGAGCAGTACTTC
TRBV6-2/TRBV6-3	many	-	TRBJ1-1	CASTTLAGWKEAFF	TGTGCCAGCACCACCCTTGCAGGGTGGAAGGAAGCTTTCTTT
TRBV13	-	-	TRBJ2-3	CASSGGPLTSTDTQYF	TGTGCCAGCAGCGGTGGCCCCCTTACCAGCACAGATACGCAGTATTTT
TRBV9	many	TRBD2	TRBJ2-1	CASSVGGLAGGSSYNEQFF	TGTGCCAGCAGCGTAGGAGGGCTAGCGGGGGGCAGCTCCTACAATGAGCAGTTCTTC
TRBV4-3	-	TRBD1	TRBJ1-6	CASSQFPGTGSNSPLHF	TGCGCCAGCAGCCAGTTTCCCGGGACAGGGTCTAATTCACCCCTCCACTTT
TRBV3-1	many	-	TRBJ1-1	CASSPYRDRGTEAFF	TGTGCCAGCAGCCCATACAGGGACCGAGGCACTGAAGCTTTCTTT
TRBV5-1	many	-	TRBJ1-3	CASSLDRTGNTIYF	TGCGCCAGCAGCTTGGACAGGACCGGAAACACCATATATTTT
TRBV29-1	many	TRBD1	TRBJ2-3	CSVEGGGQGRDTQYF	TGCAGCGTTGAAGGCGGGGGACAGGGAAGGGATACGCAGTATTTT
TRBV2	few	-	TRBJ2-6	CASSERQAGSGANVLTF	TGTGCCAGCAGTGAACGACAGGCAGGCTCTGGGGCCAACGTCCTGACTTTC
TRBV2	many	TRBD1	TRBJ1-6	CASRDRGSYNSPLHF	TGTGCCAGCAGGGACAGGGGGTCCTATAATTCACCCCTCCACTTT
TRBV5-6	-	TRBD1	TRBJ1-2	CASSWPGQGRSGYTF	TGTGCCAGCAGCTGGCCCGGACAGGGAAGGAGCGGCTACACCTTC
TRBV24-1	many	TRBD1	TRBJ2-3	CATRKGQMSTDTQYF	TGTGCCACCAGAAAGGGACAGATGAGCACAGATACGCAGTATTTT
TRBV28	medium-sized	-	TRBJ2-1	CASSHNEQFF	TGTGCCAGCAGTCACAATGAGCAGTTCTTC
TRBV4-2	-	-	TRBJ1-1	CASSQAAQRGDTEAFF	TGTGCCAGCAGCCAAGCGGCCCAAAGGGGGGACACTGAAGCTTTCTTT
TRBV5-1	many	-	TRBJ2-1	CASSSQGSDEQFF	TGCGCCAGCAGCTCCCAGGGTTCGGATGAGCAGTTCTTC
TRBV4-2	many	-	TRBJ2-2	CASSHRERLAGELFF	TGTGCCAGCAGCCATAGGGAGAGGTTGGCCGGGGAGCTGTTTTTT
TRBV7-2	many	TRBD2	TRBJ2-3	CASRLNSGGATDTQYF	TGTGCCAGCAGACTTAATAGCGGGGGGGCCACAGATACGCAGTATTTT
TRBV4-3	-	TRBD1	TRBJ2-7	CASSQEKGASHEQYF	TGCGCCAGCAGCCAAGAGAAGGGGGCATCCCACGAGCAGTACTTC
TRBV6-5	many	-	TRBJ1-1	CASSYRVQSTEAFF	TGTGCCAGCAGTTACAGGGTACAAAGCACTGAAGCTTTCTTT
TRBV2	many	-	TRBJ1-3	CASSSGHSSGNTIYF	TGTGCCAGCAGCTCGGGACACTCTTCTGGAAACACCATATATTTT
TRBV29-1	-	TRBD1	TRBJ1-1	CSAIQGAHTEAFF	TGCAGCGCAATACAGGGGGCGCACACTGAAGCTTTCTTT
TRBV5-1	many	-	TRBJ1-3	CASSLGHTIYF	TGCGCCAGCAGCTTGGGCCACACCATATATTTT
TRBV7-9	few	-	TRBJ1-1	CASSKETVNTEAFF	TGTGCCAGCAGCAAAGAAACAGTGAACACTGAAGCTTTCTTT
TRBV7-2	few	-	TRBJ1-1	CASSLVTTEAFF	TGTGCCAGCAGCTTAGTGACCACTGAAGCTTTCTTT
TRBV20-1	few	-	TRBJ1-5	CSAYRDLNQPQHF	TGCAGTGCATACCGGGACCTCAATCAGCCCCAGCATTTT
TRBV18	-	-	TRBJ2-5	CASSPGAGETQYF	TGTGCCAGCTCACCGGGGGCTGGAGAGACCCAGTACTTC
TRBV6-2/TRBV6-3	-	-	TRBJ2-3	CASSWNLDADTQYF	TGTGCCAGCAGTTGGAACCTGGATGCAGATACGCAGTATTTT
TRBV25-1	many	TRBD1	TRBJ2-7	CASSAPRQGAPSSYEQYF	TGTGCCAGCAGTGCCCCGCGGCAGGGGGCACCGAGCTCCTACGAGCAGTACTTC
TRBV7-2	medium-sized	-	TRBJ1-6	CASSLSGTNNSPLHF	TGTGCCAGCAGCTTGAGCGGGACTAATAATTCACCCCTCCACTTT
TRBV5-1	few	-	TRBJ2-5	CASSSDREETQYF	TGCGCCAGCAGCTCGGACAGAGAAGAGACCCAGTACTTC
TRBV18	many	-	TRBJ1-4	CASSQDRPTNEKLFF	TGTGCCAGCTCACAAGACAGGCCCACTAATGAAAAACTGTTTTTT
TRBV24-1	many	-	TRBJ1-4	CATSDLSRRQKLFF	TGTGCCACCAGTGATTTGTCCAGGAGACAAAAACTGTTTTTT
TRBV7-9	many	-	TRBJ2-3	CASSPPGISTDTQYF	TGTGCCAGCAGCCCCCCGGGGATTAGCACAGATACGCAGTATTTT
TRBV7-2	few	-	TRBJ2-3	CASSLRSLTDTQYF	TGTGCCAGCAGCTTAAGGTCGCTGACAGATACGCAGTATTTT
TRBV10-2	many	TRBD2	TRBJ2-1	CASTSTSGRSSYNEQFF	TGCGCCAGCACCTCGACTAGCGGGCGGAGCTCCTACAATGAGCAGTTCTTC
TRBV6-2/TRBV6-3	many	-	TRBJ2-1	CASSYSGNEQFF	TGTGCCAGCAGTTACTCGGGGAATGAGCAGTTCTTC
TRBV20-1	many	-	TRBJ2-1	CSANGNEQFF	TGCAGTGCTAATGGGAATGAGCAGTTCTTC
TRBV28	few	-	TRBJ2-1	CASSLSHEQFF	TGTGCCAGCAGTCTTTCTCATGAGCAGTTCTTC
TRBV5-5	few	-	TRBJ1-1	CASSFEANTEAFF	TGTGCCAGCAGCTTTGAGGCGAACACTGAAGCTTTCTTT
TRBV10-3	many	TRBD2	TRBJ2-3	CAISGGGGSDTQYF	TGTGCCATCTCCGGGGGGGGCGGCTCAGATACGCAGTATTTT
TRBV11-2	many	TRBD1	TRBJ2-1	CASSSGQGWGNEQFF	TGTGCCAGCAGCTCAGGACAGGGCTGGGGGAATGAGCAGTTCTTC
TRBV28	many	TRBD1	TRBJ1-4	CASSKDRAERKLFF	TGTGCCAGCAGTAAGGACAGGGCCGAAAGAAAACTGTTTTTT
TRBV6-6	many	-	TRBJ1-4	CASSYSLVEKLFF	TGTGCCAGCAGTTACTCACTCGTTGAAAAACTGTTTTTT
TRBV6-2/TRBV6-3	few	TRBD2	TRBJ2-3	CASSYRGLAGVHENTDTQYF	TGTGCCAGCAGTTACCGGGGACTAGCGGGGGTCCACGAGAACACAGATACGCAGTATTTT
TRBV20-1	-	-	TRBJ1-1	CSAALQVNHEAFF	TGCAGTGCTGCCCTACAGGTAAACCATGAAGCTTTCTTT
TRBV4-2	many	-	TRBJ2-5	CASSQDLEGGLRTQYF	TGTGCCAGCAGCCAAGATTTGGAGGGGGGGCTGAGGACCCAGTACTTC
TRBV20-1	many	-	TRBJ1-2	CSARDTGRANYGYTF	TGCAGTGCTAGAGATACAGGGAGGGCTAACTATGGCTACACCTTC
TRBV29-1	many	-	TRBJ1-2	CSVKEVNYGYTF	TGCAGCGTCAAGGAGGTTAACTATGGCTACACCTTC
TRBV6-4	few	TRBD1	TRBJ1-1	CASSRPGQANTEAFF	TGTGCCAGCAGCCGACCGGGACAGGCGAACACTGAAGCTTTCTTT